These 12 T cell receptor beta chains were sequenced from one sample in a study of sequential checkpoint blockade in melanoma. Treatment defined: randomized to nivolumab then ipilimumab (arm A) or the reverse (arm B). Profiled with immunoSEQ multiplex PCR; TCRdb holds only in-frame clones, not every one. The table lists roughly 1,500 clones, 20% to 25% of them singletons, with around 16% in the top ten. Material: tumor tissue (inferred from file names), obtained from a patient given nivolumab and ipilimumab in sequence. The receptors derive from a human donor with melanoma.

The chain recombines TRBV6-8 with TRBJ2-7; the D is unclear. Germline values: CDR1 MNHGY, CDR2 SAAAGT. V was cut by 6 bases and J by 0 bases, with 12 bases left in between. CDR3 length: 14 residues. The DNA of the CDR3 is TGTGCCAGCAGCACTGGATCTTCCTCCTACGAGCAGTACTTC. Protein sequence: CASSTGSSSYEQYF.

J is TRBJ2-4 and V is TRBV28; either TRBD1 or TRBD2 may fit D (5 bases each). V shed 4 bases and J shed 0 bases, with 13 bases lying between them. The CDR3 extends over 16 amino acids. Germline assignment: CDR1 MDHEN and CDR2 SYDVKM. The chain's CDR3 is CASSSQGDLAKNIQYF. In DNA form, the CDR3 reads TGTGCCAGCAGTTCCCAGGGAGACTTAGCCAAAAACATTCAGTACTTC.

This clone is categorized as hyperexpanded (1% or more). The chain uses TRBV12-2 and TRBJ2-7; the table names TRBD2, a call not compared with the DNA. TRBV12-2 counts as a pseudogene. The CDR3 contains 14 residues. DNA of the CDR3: TGTGCGGCTAGCGGGCCTGAAAATTCGTACGAGCAGTACTTC. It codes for CAASGPENSYEQYF.

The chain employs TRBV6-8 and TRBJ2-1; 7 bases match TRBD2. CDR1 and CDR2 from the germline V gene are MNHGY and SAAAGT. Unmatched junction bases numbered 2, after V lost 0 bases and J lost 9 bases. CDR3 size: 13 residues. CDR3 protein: CASSYSGEGEQFF. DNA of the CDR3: TGTGCCAGCAGTTACTCAGGGGAGGGTGAGCAGTTCTTC.

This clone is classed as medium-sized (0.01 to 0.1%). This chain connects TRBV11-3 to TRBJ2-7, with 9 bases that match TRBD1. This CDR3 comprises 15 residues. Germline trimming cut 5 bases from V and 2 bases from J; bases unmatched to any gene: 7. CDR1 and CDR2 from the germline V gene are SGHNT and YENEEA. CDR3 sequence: CASSATGGTTYEQYF. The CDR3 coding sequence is TGTGCCAGCAGCGCTACAGGGGGCACGACCTACGAGCAGTACTTC.

The chain's CDR3 is CASSLVRGGMWNTGELFF. The DNA of the CDR3 is TGTGCCAGCAGCTTAGTTCGAGGGGGCATGTGGAACACCGGGGAGCTGTTTTTT. The chain has TRBV11-3 and TRBJ2-2; 7 nucleotides agree with TRBD1. V dropped 1 base and J dropped 1; count of bases not matched to a gene: 9. In germline, CDR1 is SGHNT, CDR2 YENEEA. The CDR3 contains 18 residues.

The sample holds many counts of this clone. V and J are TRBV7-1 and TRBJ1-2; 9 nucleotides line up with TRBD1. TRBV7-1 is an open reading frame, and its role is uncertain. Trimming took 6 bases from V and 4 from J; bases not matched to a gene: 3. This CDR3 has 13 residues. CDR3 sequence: CASRPGQGYGYTF. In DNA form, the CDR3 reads TGTGCCAGCAGACCGGGACAGGGCTATGGCTACACCTTC.

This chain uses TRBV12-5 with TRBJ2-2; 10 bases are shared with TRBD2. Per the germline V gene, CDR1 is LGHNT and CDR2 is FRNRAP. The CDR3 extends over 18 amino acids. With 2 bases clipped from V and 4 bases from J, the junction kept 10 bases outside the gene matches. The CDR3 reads CASGLNFLAGVRTGELFF. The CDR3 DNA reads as TGTGCTAGTGGTTTGAACTTCCTAGCGGGAGTGCGCACCGGGGAGCTGTTTTTT.

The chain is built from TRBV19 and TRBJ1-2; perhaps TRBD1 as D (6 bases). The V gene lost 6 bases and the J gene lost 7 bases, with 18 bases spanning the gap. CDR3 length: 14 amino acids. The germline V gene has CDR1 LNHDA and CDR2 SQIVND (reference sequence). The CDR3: CASRSQGLLSGYTF. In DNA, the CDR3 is TGTGCCAGTAGATCACAGGGCCTTTTGTCTGGCTACACCTTC.

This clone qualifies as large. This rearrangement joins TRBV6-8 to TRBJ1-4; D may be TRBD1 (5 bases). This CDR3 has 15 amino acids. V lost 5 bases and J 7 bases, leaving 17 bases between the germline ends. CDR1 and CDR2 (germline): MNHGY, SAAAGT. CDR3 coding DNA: TGTGCCAGCAGTGCCGTGGCCGGGACGGGTGAAAAACTGTTTTTT. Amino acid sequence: CASSAVAGTGEKLFF.

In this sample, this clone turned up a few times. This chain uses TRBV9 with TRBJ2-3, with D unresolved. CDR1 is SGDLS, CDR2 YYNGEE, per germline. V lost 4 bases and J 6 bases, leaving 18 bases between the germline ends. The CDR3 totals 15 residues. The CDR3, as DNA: TGTGCCAGCAGCTTTGGGATAGAAACCTCGGATACGCAGTATTTT. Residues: CASSFGIETSDTQYF.

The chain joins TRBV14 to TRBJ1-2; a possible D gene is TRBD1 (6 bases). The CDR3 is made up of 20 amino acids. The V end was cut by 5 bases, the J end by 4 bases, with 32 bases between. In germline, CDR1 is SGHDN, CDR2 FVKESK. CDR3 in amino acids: CASSDTKSQTSQGGGYGYTF. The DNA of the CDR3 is TGTGCCAGCAGCGATACAAAATCACAAACCTCACAGGGCGGCGGCTATGGCTACACCTTC.